The 29 T cell receptor beta chains reported below all come from one sample, sequenced in a study of T-cell reconstitution after alpha-beta-depleted transplantation in children. Unique molecular identifiers were incorporated when the TCRbeta library was constructed. TCRdb reprocessed the PCR reads via MiXCR and lists one record per CDR3 protein. The sample records approximately 800,000 distinct CDR3 sequences, approximately 15% being singletons. The sample in question was PBMCs, mostly from graft donor cells, obtained 360 days after TCRalphabeta/CD19-depleted stem cell transplant. These receptors were collected from a male patient aged 5 to 17 who had a stem cell transplant for acute lymphoblastic leukemia, so the T cells may come from the graft donor.

This clonotype has a count of ten or more. Written as DNA, the CDR3 is TGCAGTGCTGCCCGCTTTTTAGCCCACCCCTACGAGCAGTACTTC. As protein: CSAARFLAHPYEQYF. The chain recombines TRBV20-1 with TRBJ2-7; D gene uncertain. CDR3 length: 15 residues. The V gene's germline CDR1 is DFQATT and CDR2 SNEGSKA (reference sequence). The V end lost 5 bases, the J end lost 2 bases, and 19 bases lay between the germline ends.

The rearrangement links TRBV10-2 to TRBJ2-3; D remains ambiguous. V was clipped by 7 bases and J by 0 bases, with 8 bases between them. Germline V gives CDR1 WSHSY, CDR2 SAAADI. The CDR3 runs to 13 residues. CDR3 sequence reads: CASIRPSTDTQYF. The CDR3 DNA reads as TGCGCCAGCATCAGGCCTAGCACAGATACGCAGTATTTT.

This clonotype occurred a few times. This rearrangement joins TRBV7-9 to TRBJ2-4; 7 nucleotides align to TRBD1. Trimming cost V 3 bases and J 3 bases; bases outside gene matches: 8. CDR3 size: 16 residues. Germline CDR1 reads SEHNR; CDR2 reads FQNEAQ (reference sequence). The CDR3 is CASSFRQGSGKNIQYF. DNA of the CDR3: TGTGCCAGCAGCTTTAGACAGGGATCGGGCAAAAACATTCAGTACTTC.

V is TRBV29-1 and J is TRBJ2-7; possibly TRBD1 for D (6 bases). Germline V gene lookup returns CDR1 SQVTM and CDR2 ANQGSEA. The CDR3 extends over 15 amino acids. The ends were cut back, 8 bases at V and 5 bases at J, with 25 bases in the middle. In DNA, the CDR3 is TGCAGCCCAAGTGTAGGAGACAGGCGGCGAAACGAGCAGTACTTC. Residues: CSPSVGDRRRNEQYF.

This clonotype was counted ten times or more. This chain uses TRBV29-1 with TRBJ2-1; D not resolved. Germline V lookup: CDR1 SQVTM, CDR2 ANQGSEA. Deletions cut 5 bases from V and 3 bases from J, with 8 bases between. CDR3 size: 12 residues. Written as DNA, the CDR3 is TGCAGCGTTTCTGAGATCTACAATGAGCAGTTCTTC. Amino acid sequence: CSVSEIYNEQFF.

This clonotype was counted at least ten times. This sequence joins TRBV24-1 and TRBJ2-7, with 7 nucleotides matching TRBD2. The CDR3 length is 15 residues. Unmatched junction bases numbered 5, after V lost 2 bases and J lost 2 bases. From germline, CDR1 is KGHDR and CDR2 SFDVKD. CDR3 sequence: CATSDSGTIPYEQYF. CDR3 bases: TGTGCCACCAGTGATTCCGGGACTATCCCCTACGAGCAGTACTTC.

This clonotype was seen a few times. The J gene is TRBJ2-7, the V gene TRBV5-5, with no clear D. This CDR3 is built from 15 residues. Germline CDR1 and CDR2: SGHKS and YYEKEE (reference sequence). The ends were cut back, 4 bases at V and 9 bases at J, with 23 bases in the middle. The CDR3 sequence: CASSGDGVPSGVQYF. In DNA form, the CDR3 reads TGTGCCAGCAGCGGGGATGGAGTCCCTAGTGGTGTGCAGTACTTC.

The chain links TRBV4-1 to TRBJ1-1; the match to TRBD1 covers 11 bases. The junction had 4 bases not matched to a gene; V was cut back by 1 base and J by 6 bases. Germline V gene sequence: CDR1 MGHRA, CDR2 YSYEKL. The length of the CDR3 is 15 residues. The CDR3 sequence is CASSQGDRGFPEAFF. As DNA, the CDR3 is TGCGCCAGCAGCCAAGGGGACAGGGGGTTCCCTGAAGCTTTCTTT.

This clonotype occurred a few times. CDR3 in amino acids: CASSASHRGVGNIQYF. In DNA, the CDR3 is TGTGCCAGCAGCGCATCACACAGGGGGGTGGGAAACATTCAGTACTTC. The V gene is TRBV6-1, the J gene TRBJ2-4; 8 bases are shared with TRBD1. This CDR3 is built from 16 residues. Per the germline V gene, CDR1 is MNHNS and CDR2 is SASEGT. V lost 6 bases and J lost 6; bases outside the gene matches: 13.

The table lists this clonotype with a few counts. The chain recombines TRBV10-3 with TRBJ2-3; TRBD1 agrees at 8 bases. Germline V CDR1 and CDR2: ENHRY, SYGVKD. This CDR3 is 13 amino acids long. With 9 bases clipped from V and 5 bases from J, the junction kept 7 bases outside the gene matches. The CDR3 sequence is CAMWTGIGDTQYF. Written as DNA, the CDR3 is TGTGCCATGTGGACAGGGATCGGAGATACGCAGTATTTT.

The V gene is TRBV5-1, the J gene TRBJ2-7; TRBD2 is a possible D gene (6 bases). The CDR3 runs 15 residues. Per the germline V gene, CDR1 is SGHRS and CDR2 is YFSETQ. V lost 4 bases and J lost 3, with 17 bases in between. The CDR3, as DNA: TGCGCCAGCAGCCCCGTGGAGGGGACCAACTACGAGCAGTACTTC. Translating it yields CASSPVEGTNYEQYF.

The chain links TRBV7-9 to TRBJ1-6, with 12 bases lining up with TRBD1. The junction had 8 bases not matched to a gene; V was cut back by 5 bases and J by 6 bases. Germline lookup yields CDR1 SEHNR and CDR2 FQNEAQ (reference sequence). The CDR3 covers 17 residues. The CDR3 sequence is CASSAAGTGGGNSPLHF. The CDR3 DNA follows: TGTGCCAGCAGCGCGGCCGGGACAGGGGGCGGTAATTCACCCCTCCACTTT. Variable domain in full (rest from reference TRBV7-9 and TRBJ1-6): DTGVSQNPRHKITKRGQNVTFRCDPISEHNRLYWYRQTLGQGPEFLTYFQNEAQLEKSRLLSDRFSAERPKGSFSTLEIQRTEQGDSAMYLCASSAAGTGGGNSPLHFGNGTRLTVT.

As DNA, the CDR3 is TGCGCCAGCAGCTTGGCCCTAGCGGAGCAGTTCTTC. It is translated as CASSLALAEQFF. The chain carries TRBV5-1 and TRBJ2-1, with D maybe TRBD2 (6 bases). There are 12 residues in the CDR3. V gave up 0 bases and J gave up 10 bases, with 8 bases separating them. Germline V gene sequence: CDR1 SGHRS, CDR2 YFSETQ.

The rearrangement joins TRBV7-2 to TRBJ2-1, with 8 bases lining up with TRBD2. With V trimmed by 6 bases and J by 10 bases, 14 bases remained unmatched. Germline CDR1 SGHTA, CDR2 FQGNSA. There are 15 residues in the CDR3. CDR3 sequence reads: CASSHLAGGWGEQFF. The CDR3 nucleotides read TGTGCCAGCAGTCATCTAGCGGGTGGTTGGGGGGAGCAGTTCTTC.

This clonotype turned up a few times. This chain joins TRBV7-6 and TRBJ2-7; D unresolved. V lost 2 bases and J 3 bases, leaving 14 bases between the germline ends. Germline V gene lookup returns CDR1 SGHVS and CDR2 FNYEAQ. The CDR3 covers 15 residues. The CDR3 region is CASSLFPEDIYEQYF. DNA of the CDR3: TGTGCCAGCAGCTTATTCCCAGAAGACATCTACGAGCAGTACTTC.

The rearrangement links TRBV27 to TRBJ1-6; perhaps TRBD1 as D (5 bases). The germline V gene encodes CDR1 MNHEY and CDR2 SMNVEV (reference sequence). The CDR3 runs 17 residues. The V and J ends lost 5 bases and 4 bases respectively, with 18 bases between them. The CDR3 region has the DNA TGTGCCAGCAGTAGTCTTAAGGAAGCAGGGTATAATTCACCCCTCCACTTT. Residues: CASSSLKEAGYNSPLHF.

This clonotype showed up just a few times. CDR3 in DNA: TGTGCCAGCAGTGTCCGACAGGGGGCTACGTTAGCTGGGGCCAACGTCCTGACTTTC. Its translation is CASSVRQGATLAGANVLTF. This sequence joins TRBV25-1 and TRBJ2-6; TRBD1 matches at 10 bases. V gave up 4 bases and J gave up 2 bases; unmatched junction bases: 11. The V gene's germline CDR1 is MGHDK and CDR2 SYGVNS. The CDR3 length is 19 residues.

The J gene is TRBJ1-1, the V gene TRBV7-6; D possibly corresponds to TRBD1 (6 bases). V was clipped by 1 base and J by 12 bases, with 12 bases between them. The CDR3 extends over 12 amino acids. Looked up from germline, CDR1 is SGHVS and CDR2 is FNYEAQ. The CDR3 protein is CASSLEGDTTFF. The CDR3 DNA is TGTGCCAGCAGCTTAGAAGGGGACACAACTTTCTTT.

The chain couples TRBV7-6 to TRBJ2-7; D is possibly TRBD1 or TRBD2 (6 bases each). CDR1 SGHVS and CDR2 FNYEAQ come from the germline V gene. This CDR3 is 16 amino acids long. V was clipped by 5 bases and J by 0 bases, with 17 bases between them. The chain's CDR3 is CASSPWGLAISYEQYF. As DNA, the CDR3 is TGTGCCAGCAGCCCTTGGGGGCTAGCGATCTCCTACGAGCAGTACTTC. Full variable domain (remainder filled in from reference TRBV7-6 and TRBJ2-7): GAGVSQSPRYKVTKRGQDVALRCDPISGHVSLYWYRQALGQGPEFLTYFNYEAQQDKSGLPNDRFSAERPEGSISTLTIQRTEQRDSAMYRCASSPWGLAISYEQYFGPGTRLTVT.

There are a few counts of this clonotype. The chain carries TRBV27 and TRBJ2-7, with D unclear. The CDR3 runs 14 residues. V shed 0 bases and J shed 3 bases, with 9 bases lying between them. Germline assignment: CDR1 MNHEY and CDR2 SMNVEV (reference sequence). The CDR3 here is CASSLSPLLYEQYF. The CDR3 bases are TGTGCCAGCAGTTTATCGCCACTACTCTACGAGCAGTACTTC.

The genes are TRBV4-1 and TRBJ1-2; D not certain. This CDR3 spans 12 amino acids. The V end lost 7 bases, the J end lost 7 bases, and 13 bases lay between the germline ends. Germline values: CDR1 MGHRA, CDR2 YSYEKL. Here the CDR3 reads CASKGLAGGYTF. CDR3 nucleotide sequence: TGCGCCAGCAAGGGCCTTGCGGGTGGCTACACCTTC.

CDR3 residues: CASSYTTGGYGNTIYF. The CDR3 DNA is TGTGCCAGCAGTTACACGACAGGGGGTTATGGAAACACCATATATTTT. The chain couples TRBV7-9 to TRBJ1-3, with 9 positions matching TRBD1. CDR1 and CDR2 from the germline V gene are SEHNR and FQNEAQ (reference sequence). J gave up 3 bases and V 6 bases, and 9 bases lay outside the gene matches. The CDR3 length is 16 residues.

This clonotype has just a few counts. CDR3 sequence reads: CASSVLKYRGTKSQQYF. The CDR3 DNA reads TGTGCCAGCAGCGTTTTGAAGTACCGGGGGACGAAGTCACAGCAGTACTTC. The J gene is TRBJ2-7, the V gene TRBV9; tentative D call: TRBD2 (6 bases). CDR3 length equals 17 residues. Germline CDR1 and CDR2: SGDLS and YYNGEE. V lost 2 bases and J lost 8, with 26 bases in between.

This clonotype was found many times. The V gene is TRBV12-3 or TRBV12-4, the J gene TRBJ2-7, with D uncertain. Trimming removed 0 bases from V and 4 bases from J, with 10 bases in between. The CDR3 runs 14 residues. DNA of the CDR3: TGTGCCAGCAGTTTAGCGGGGATCGTTTACGAGCAGTACTTC. It encodes CASSLAGIVYEQYF.

This clonotype turned up a few times. The chain combines TRBV12-3 or TRBV12-4 with TRBJ2-6; the match to TRBD1 covers 8 bases. This CDR3 spans 15 amino acids. Unmatched junction bases numbered 4, after V lost 5 bases and J lost 4 bases. In DNA, the CDR3 is TGTGCCAGCAGTCCGACAGGGGTCGGGGCCAACGTCCTGACTTTC. Its protein is CASSPTGVGANVLTF.

This chain joins TRBV5-6 and TRBJ2-2, with D possibly TRBD2 on 7 matching bases. Germline CDR1 and CDR2: SGHDT and YYEEEE. With 1 base removed from V and 6 bases from J, the gap between germline ends came to 13 bases. The CDR3 loop spans 15 amino acids. The CDR3 protein is CASSLFGGRPGELFF. The DNA of the CDR3 is TGTGCCAGCAGCTTGTTCGGGGGGCGCCCCGGGGAGCTGTTTTTT.

Turning to this clonotype: The junction departs from germline at one end; a sequencing error may be responsible. The gene calls are TRBV6-5 and TRBJ2-7, with D perhaps TRBD2 (6 bases). The CDR3 sequence is 15 residues long. Germline V gives CDR1 MNHEY, CDR2 SVGAGI. CDR3 residues: CASSYSNLASYEHYF. CDR3 DNA: TGTGCCAGCAGTTACTCGAACCTAGCGAGTTACGAGCACTACTTC.

J is TRBJ1-4 and V is TRBV7-6; 9 bases match TRBD1. The CDR3 has 18 residues. Looked up from germline, CDR1 is SGHVS and CDR2 is FNYEAQ. With 4 bases clipped from V and 6 bases from J, the junction kept 15 bases outside the gene matches. CDR3 in DNA: TGTGCCAGCAGCTCGGGACAGGGAAGGGGAGGTGGCTATGAAAAACTGTTTTTT. This codes for CASSSGQGRGGGYEKLFF.

This clonotype was observed at least ten times. The V and J genes are TRBV7-8 and TRBJ2-3; D uncertain. The CDR3 has 12 residues. Trimming took off 2 bases at V and 6 bases at J, with 6 bases between the two ends. Germline values: CDR1 SGHVS, CDR2 FQNEAQ. CDR3 sequence (DNA): TGTGCCAGCAGCTTATTCCGCGATACGCAGTATTTT. Translating it yields CASSLFRDTQYF.